Presented here are 29 T cell receptor beta chains from one specimen sequenced in a study of blood T cell repertoires in COVID-19. Sequenced by immunoSEQ multiplex PCR; TCRdb stores in-frame clones only, minus some. The table records a few hundred thousand clones, 82% of them present only once. The sequencing input was peripheral blood. The receptor source for this set is a woman aged 18-35 years with acute or convalescent COVID-19.

This chain joins TRBV6-5 and TRBJ1-4, with 10 bases lining up with TRBD1. J gave up 8 bases and V 6 bases, and 6 bases lay outside the gene matches. CDR1 and CDR2 (germline): MNHEY, SVGAGI. This CDR3 region has 14 residues. CDR3: CASSWTGGEEKLFF. CDR3 DNA: TGTGCCAGCAGCTGGACAGGGGGAGAGGAAAAACTGTTTTTT.

This rearrangement joins TRBV11-2 to TRBJ2-7; a possible D gene is TRBD1 (6 bases). Germline CDR1 reads SGHAT; CDR2 reads FQNNGV. With 6 bases removed from V and 6 bases from J, the gap between germline ends came to 18 bases. The CDR3 is 14 residues long. This CDR3 is CASRTWGRDTEQYF. DNA for the CDR3: TGTGCCAGCAGAACCTGGGGCAGGGACACCGAGCAGTACTTC.

CDR3 sequence: CASSLRLSGLQFF. CDR3 in DNA: TGTGCCAGCAGCCTTCGTCTTAGCGGGCTTCAGTTCTTC. The chain is built from TRBV12-3 or TRBV12-4 and TRBJ2-1; the match to TRBD2 covers 7 bases. V trimming: 6 bases; J trimming: 13 bases; junction bases outside the gene matches: 12. The CDR3 contains 13 residues.

This clone was seen only a few times. This CDR3 reads CASSPLKGGTGELFF. The CDR3 DNA reads as TGTGCCAGCTCACCACTCAAAGGGGGAACCGGGGAGCTGTTTTTT. This chain uses TRBV18 with TRBJ2-2, with TRBD1 as a possible D gene (6 bases). The CDR3 sequence is 15 residues long. V shed 1 base and J shed 5 bases, with 11 bases lying between them. The germline gives CDR1 KGHSH, CDR2 LQKENI.

As DNA, the CDR3 is TGTGCCAGCAGTTACCGGGTCGGGACCCAGTACTTC. This codes for CASSYRVGTQYF. The rearrangement uses TRBV6-2 or TRBV6-3 and TRBJ2-5; D gene uncertain. Per germline, CDR1 MNHEY and CDR2 SVGEGT. V was trimmed by 2 bases and J by 7 bases, leaving 8 bases between them. This CDR3 has 12 amino acids.

This clone was seen more than once but under ten times. The chain uses TRBV16 and TRBJ2-7, with 9 bases that match TRBD1. V lost 4 bases to trimming and J lost 6 bases; unmatched junction nucleotides: 13. Per the germline V gene, CDR1 is KGHSY and CDR2 is FQNENV. The CDR3 sequence is 16 residues long. In nucleotides, the CDR3 is TGTGCCAGCAGCCTCGGACCGGGACAGGGTTTTCTCGAGCAGTACTTC. Amino acids: CASSLGPGQGFLEQYF. Together with reference TRBV16 and TRBJ2-7, the CDR3 gives the full variable domain: GEEVAQTPKHLVRGEGQKAKLYCAPIKGHSYVFWYQQVLKNEFKFLISFQNENVFDETGMPKERFSAKCLPNSPCSLEIQATKLEDSAVYFCASSLGPGQGFLEQYFGPGTRLTVT.

Concerning this clone: This sample includes further DNA sequences coding for the same CDR3. The CDR3 reads CASSPGVHEQYF. Here the CDR3 DNA reads TGTGCCAGCAGTCCAGGGGTTCACGAGCAGTACTTC. V and J are TRBV6-6 and TRBJ2-7; possibly TRBD1 for D (6 bases). Trimming removed 5 bases at V and 5 bases at J, with 10 bases between. Germline V gene sequence: CDR1 MNHNY, CDR2 SVGAGI (reference sequence). The CDR3 is 12 residues long.

V gene TRBV6-5 combines with J gene TRBJ2-1; TRBD2 aligns across 8 bases. The germline V gene encodes CDR1 MNHEY and CDR2 SVGAGI. Trimming cost V 6 bases and J 1 base; bases outside gene matches: 2. This CDR3 has 14 amino acids. The CDR3 here is CASRTSVSYNEQFF. CDR3 in DNA: TGTGCCAGCAGGACTAGCGTTTCCTACAATGAGCAGTTCTTC.

The rearrangement uses TRBV27 and TRBJ2-1; 7 positions match TRBD2. This CDR3 region has 16 residues. The J segment lost 3 bases and the V segment lost 3 bases, leaving 8 bases of the junction unmatched. The V gene's germline CDR1 is MNHEY and CDR2 SMNVEV (reference sequence). The CDR3 spells CASSFRTGRIYNEQFF. CDR3 nucleotide sequence: TGTGCCAGCAGTTTCAGGACCGGGAGGATCTACAATGAGCAGTTCTTC.

The CDR3 DNA follows: TGTGCCACCAGTGAGTCATCGGCGGGAGCCCGGGGGGAGCAGTTCTTC. The encoded protein is CATSESSAGARGEQFF. V is TRBV24-1 and J is TRBJ2-1; 7 bases are shared with TRBD2. The ends lost 4 bases at V and 10 bases at J; junction bases unmatched: 15. CDR1 is KGHDR, CDR2 SFDVKD, per germline. The CDR3 sequence is 16 residues long.

The V and J genes are TRBV20-1 and TRBJ2-7; D is possibly TRBD2 (5 bases). Germline CDR1 is DFQATT and CDR2 is SNEGSKA (reference sequence). This CDR3 is 13 amino acids long. V gave up 3 bases and J gave up 4 bases, with 13 bases separating them. The CDR3 region is CSASGEITYEQYF. CDR3 DNA sequence: TGCAGTGCTAGTGGGGAGATAACATACGAGCAGTACTTC.

The chain links TRBV7-6 to TRBJ2-7; 7 nucleotides align to TRBD1. V was clipped by 5 bases and J by 2 bases; unmatched bases: 6. From germline, CDR1 is SGHVS and CDR2 FNYEAQ. The CDR3 has 14 amino acids. The CDR3 DNA is TGTGCCAGCAGCCAAGAACAGGGGACCTACGAGCAGTACTTC. Protein product: CASSQEQGTYEQYF. The variable domain in full, with the rest retrieved from reference TRBV7-6 and TRBJ2-7, is GAGVSQSPRYKVTKRGQDVALRCDPISGHVSLYWYRQALGQGPEFLTYFNYEAQQDKSGLPNDRFSAERPEGSISTLTIQRTEQRDSAMYRCASSQEQGTYEQYFGPGTRLTVT.

V is TRBV5-5 and J is TRBJ2-1; a weak D match, TRBD1 (5 bases). Deletions cut 4 bases from V and 4 bases from J, with 12 bases between. Germline lookup yields CDR1 SGHKS and CDR2 YYEKEE (reference sequence). This CDR3 region has 14 residues. The CDR3: CASSLPTEYNEQFF. CDR3 nucleotide sequence: TGTGCCAGCAGCCTCCCGACAGAGTACAATGAGCAGTTCTTC.

This clone was observed a single time. This rearrangement joins TRBV5-6 to TRBJ2-7; D might be TRBD1 (7 bases). V lost 5 bases and J 2 bases, leaving 14 bases between the germline ends. This CDR3 is 14 amino acids long. In germline, CDR1 is SGHDT, CDR2 YYEEEE. The CDR3 protein is CASRKAGGPYEQYF. The DNA of the CDR3 is TGTGCCAGCAGGAAGGCAGGGGGGCCCTACGAGCAGTACTTC. Combining the CDR3 with reference TRBV5-6 and TRBJ2-7 gives the whole variable domain DAGVTQSPTHLIKTRGQQVTLRCSPKSGHDTVSWYQQALGQGPQFIFQYYEEEERQRGNFPDRFSGHQFPNYSSELNVNALLLGDSALYLCASRKAGGPYEQYFGPGTRLTVT.

The rearrangement joins TRBV29-1 to TRBJ1-3; 7 positions agree with TRBD1. The CDR3 is made up of 16 amino acids. Germline loops: CDR1 SQVTM, CDR2 ANQGSEA. V was clipped by 0 bases and J by 2 bases; unmatched bases: 7. CDR3 DNA: TGCAGCGTTGAAGATCACAGGGGTACCGCTGGAAACACCATATATTTT. This codes for CSVEDHRGTAGNTIYF.

The V call is TRBV5-4, the J call TRBJ2-5, with 16 bases matching TRBD2. Germline CDR1 and CDR2: SGHNT and YYREEE (reference sequence). The CDR3 has 15 residues. V gave up 5 bases and J gave up 5 bases; unmatched junction bases: 3. The CDR3: CASREGLAGGETQYF. CDR3 in DNA: TGTGCCAGCAGGGAGGGACTAGCGGGAGGGGAGACCCAGTACTTC.

This clone has a handful of counts. The chain is built from TRBV6-2 or TRBV6-3 and TRBJ2-7; 8 bases map to TRBD1. This CDR3 comprises 13 residues. V shed 5 bases and J 7 bases; nucleotides not matched to a gene: 7. Per germline, CDR1 MNHEY and CDR2 SVGEGT. Here the CDR3 DNA reads TGTGCCAGCAGTAGGAGGACAGGGTGGGAGCAGTACTTC. Translation: CASSRRTGWEQYF.

The rearrangement uses TRBV24-1 and TRBJ1-2; D possibly corresponds to TRBD1 (5 bases). The CDR3 loop spans 16 amino acids. Per the germline V gene, CDR1 is KGHDR and CDR2 is SFDVKD. The germline V and J ends were trimmed by 1 base and 4 bases, with 15 bases remaining between them. The DNA for the CDR3 is TGTGCCACCAGTGATTTAGCCGGGGACTATTTCTATGGCTACACCTTC. Its protein is CATSDLAGDYFYGYTF.

This clone came up a few times. The chain is built from TRBV10-3 and TRBJ2-1; 8 bases map to TRBD2. The CDR3 loop spans 11 amino acids. V trimming: 11 bases; J trimming: 14 bases; junction bases outside the gene matches: 11. The germline CDR1 and CDR2 sequences are ENHRY and SYGVKD. The CDR3 nucleotides read TGTGCCGCCGGGACCGGGAGGGGCGAGTTCTTC. It translates to CAAGTGRGEFF.

The chain links TRBV4-3 to TRBJ2-5; D uncertain. The CDR3 has 13 amino acids. From germline, CDR1 is LGHNA and CDR2 YSLEER. Trimming took 4 bases from V and 5 from J, leaving 11 bases between them. This CDR3 reads CASSRVPGETQYF. In DNA, the CDR3 is TGCGCCAGCAGCCGGGTCCCCGGGGAGACCCAGTACTTC.

This clone was observed a single time. This rearrangement joins TRBV15 to TRBJ1-5, with D tentatively TRBD1 (6 bases). The CDR3 has 14 residues. CDR1 and CDR2 from the germline V gene are LNHNV and YYDKDF (reference sequence). Trimming stripped 3 bases from V and 7 bases from J, with 13 bases between. The CDR3 coding sequence is TGTGCCACCAGCAGCGGACAGCGGGGGCAGCCCCAGCATTTT. It codes for CATSSGQRGQPQHF.

J is TRBJ2-7 and V is TRBV7-9; 8 nucleotides agree with TRBD2. The length of the CDR3 is 18 residues. Trimming cost V 4 bases and J 2 bases; bases outside gene matches: 16. Germline values: CDR1 SEHNR, CDR2 FQNEAQ (reference sequence). CDR3 DNA: TGTGCCAGCAGCTCGACCGATAGAAGCGGGGGTTCCGCCTACGAGCAGTACTTC. Protein sequence: CASSSTDRSGGSAYEQYF.

V and J are TRBV29-1 and TRBJ2-4, with 10 nucleotides matching TRBD1. CDR1 is SQVTM, CDR2 ANQGSEA, per germline. Losses at the gene ends were 7 bases for V and 6 bases for J; bases not matched to a gene: 6. This CDR3 is 13 amino acids long. CDR3 sequence: CSARQGAGNIQYF. DNA for the CDR3: TGCAGCGCCCGACAGGGGGCAGGAAACATTCAGTACTTC. The full variable domain, its missing parts supplied by reference TRBV29-1 and TRBJ2-4, is SAVISQKPSRDICQRGTSLTIQCQVDSQVTMMFWYRQQPGQSLTLIATANQGSEATYESGFVIDKFPISRPNLTFSTLTVSNMSPEDSSIYLCSARQGAGNIQYFGAGTRLSVL.

The gene calls are TRBV9 and TRBJ2-3, with TRBD1 matching 7 bases. Germline-derived CDR1 and CDR2 are SGDLS and YYNGEE. J gave up 3 bases and V 1 base, and 11 bases lay outside the gene matches. The CDR3 is made up of 17 amino acids. DNA for the CDR3: TGTGCCAGCAGCGTAAGGGGGCAAGGTTTCGGGACAGATACGCAGTATTTT. Its translation: CASSVRGQGFGTDTQYF.

V is TRBV5-1 and J is TRBJ2-7, with TRBD1 matching over 8 bases. CDR1 is SGHRS and CDR2 is YFSETQ in the germline V gene. This CDR3 spans 15 amino acids. With 0 bases clipped from V and 0 bases from J, the junction kept 2 bases outside the gene matches. This chain's CDR3 is CASSLGGQGSYEQYF. The CDR3 bases are TGCGCCAGCAGCTTGGGAGGACAGGGCTCCTACGAGCAGTACTTC.

V gene TRBV7-2 combines with J gene TRBJ2-5; D remains ambiguous. With 5 bases removed from V and 0 bases from J, the gap between germline ends came to 13 bases. The CDR3 spans 15 residues. Per germline, CDR1 SGHTA and CDR2 FQGNSA. Here the CDR3 DNA reads TGTGCCAGCAGCCCCGGTAAACTATACCAAGAGACCCAGTACTTC. The encoded protein is CASSPGKLYQETQYF.

CDR3 amino acids: CSADNTDTQYF. In nucleotides, the CDR3 is TGCAGTGCTGACAACACAGATACGCAGTATTTT. This chain connects TRBV20-1 to TRBJ2-3; D call uncertain. The CDR3 has 11 amino acids. Germline V gene data show CDR1 as DFQATT and CDR2 as SNEGSKA (reference sequence). V was clipped by 5 bases and J by 2 bases, with 5 bases between them.

The chain has TRBV27 and TRBJ1-4; 10 bases map to TRBD1. This CDR3 has 15 residues. The germline gives CDR1 MNHEY, CDR2 SMNVEV (reference sequence). J was trimmed by 7 bases and V by 4 bases; bases with no gene match: 6. CDR3 DNA sequence: TGTGCCAGCAGTTCAAGGACAGGGGGAGTTGAAAAACTGTTTTTT. It codes for CASSSRTGGVEKLFF.

The chain uses TRBV5-1 and TRBJ2-2, with 11 bases matching TRBD1. The CDR3 totals 16 residues. Germline values: CDR1 SGHRS, CDR2 YFSETQ. V was clipped by 6 bases and J by 4 bases; unmatched bases: 8. CDR3 region: CASNPGTGGITGELFF. Here the CDR3 DNA reads TGCGCCAGCAACCCAGGGACAGGGGGTATCACCGGGGAGCTGTTTTTT.